The 31 T cell receptor beta chains presented below share a single source sample, sequenced in a study of T-cell memory formation after mild COVID-19. TCRdb independently ran MiXCR on the 5' RACE reads; one entry per CDR3 protein. This sample has a few hundred thousand distinct CDR3 sequences, with 20% to 30% found just once. Source material: PBMCs or a T cell subset sorted from them (not recorded which). The source of these receptors is an adult woman who had mild COVID-19 (a few samples of this study predate the infection). Cell type and time point are not known.

The count of this clonotype is one. The gene calls are TRBV7-8 and TRBJ2-4; the D gene could be TRBD1 or TRBD2 (6 bases each). Germline CDR1 reads SGHVS; CDR2 reads FQNEAQ. V gave up 5 bases and J gave up 8 bases, with 22 bases separating them. The CDR3 consists of 16 residues. For the CDR3, the DNA is TGTGCCAGCAGCCCTCGACAGGATATTGGCGGGGACATTCAGTACTTC. This sequence encodes CASSPRQDIGGDIQYF. Variable domain in full (rest from reference TRBV7-8 and TRBJ2-4): GAGVSQSPRYKVAKRGQDVALRCDPISGHVSLFWYQQALGQGPEFLTYFQNEAQLDKSGLPSDRFFAERPEGSVSTLKIQRTQQEDSAVYLCASSPRQDIGGDIQYFGAGTRLSVL.

The chain joins TRBV4-3 to TRBJ2-6; D possibly matches TRBD1 or TRBD2 (5 bases each). CDR1 is LGHNA, CDR2 YSLEER, per germline. The V gene lost 0 bases and the J gene lost 4 bases, with 13 bases spanning the gap. The CDR3 loop spans 17 amino acids. Here the CDR3 reads CASSQEVEGTGANVLTF. CDR3 bases: TGCGCCAGCAGCCAAGAAGTTGAGGGGACCGGGGCCAACGTCCTGACTTTC.

The genes are TRBV6-2 or TRBV6-3 and TRBJ1-4; a weak D match, TRBD1 (5 bases). Between the trimmed V and J ends, which lost 7 bases and 8 bases, there was a span of 23 bases. Germline CDR1 is MNHEY and CDR2 is SVGEGT. The CDR3 has 16 amino acids. CDR3 sequence (DNA): TGTGCCAGCACCCCCCCTAGGGGACGCCGAGACGAAAAACTGTTTTTT. Translation: CASTPPRGRRDEKLFF.

This clonotype was detected ten times or more. V is TRBV7-3 and J is TRBJ1-1, with no clear D. The CDR3 is made up of 15 amino acids. Germline assignment: CDR1 SGHTA and CDR2 FQGTGA. V was cut by 5 bases and J by 0 bases, with 13 bases left in between. The CDR3 loop reads CASSPGEALNTEAFF. CDR3 nucleotide sequence: TGTGCCAGCAGCCCCGGCGAGGCCTTGAACACTGAAGCTTTCTTT.

This clonotype was seen a few times. The chain carries TRBV6-5 and TRBJ2-1, with D possibly being TRBD2 (6 bases). The CDR3 has 13 residues. Trimming took 2 bases from V and 6 from J, leaving 8 bases between them. From germline, CDR1 is MNHEY and CDR2 SVGAGI. CDR3 loop: CASSYRGGNEQFF. The DNA of the CDR3 is TGTGCCAGCAGTTACAGGGGAGGCAATGAGCAGTTCTTC.

This clonotype has a handful of counts. The V gene is TRBV7-2, the J gene TRBJ1-4; 7 bases agree with TRBD1. CDR1 and CDR2 (germline): SGHTA, FQGNSA. CDR3 length: 15 residues. V was clipped by 8 bases and J by 3 bases; unmatched bases: 9. CDR3: CASRREDRSNEKLFF. In DNA, the CDR3 is TGTGCCAGCCGGCGTGAGGACAGGTCTAATGAAAAACTGTTTTTT.

The gene calls are TRBV4-1 and TRBJ2-7; D is unresolved. CDR1 and CDR2 (germline): MGHRA, YSYEKL. This CDR3 has 14 residues. V was shortened by 3 bases and J by 3 bases, with 12 bases between the two germline ends. In DNA form, the CDR3 reads TGCGCCAGCAGCCAGACCCTGTCCGGCTACGAGCAGTACTTC. Amino acids: CASSQTLSGYEQYF.

This clonotype was counted only a few times. The rearrangement joins TRBV3-1 to TRBJ2-7; D is perhaps TRBD2 (6 bases). Germline assignment: CDR1 LGHDT and CDR2 YNNKEL (reference sequence). The CDR3 length is 14 residues. V was cut by 4 bases and J by 2 bases, with 12 bases left in between. This CDR3 reads CASSPRAGTYEQYF. In nucleotides, the CDR3 is TGTGCCAGCAGCCCGAGGGCGGGGACCTACGAGCAGTACTTC.

This clonotype was observed a few times. V gene TRBV5-1 combines with J gene TRBJ2-3, with 9 bases aligning to TRBD1. Unmatched junction bases numbered 6, after V lost 0 bases and J lost 4 bases. Germline V lookup: CDR1 SGHRS, CDR2 YFSETQ. The CDR3 has 16 amino acids. This chain's CDR3 is CASSLAGQGPSDTQYF. In nucleotides, the CDR3 is TGCGCCAGCAGCTTGGCGGGACAGGGTCCCTCAGATACGCAGTATTTT.

The gene calls are TRBV12-3 or TRBV12-4 and TRBJ1-3, with 7 bases matching TRBD1. CDR3 length: 16 amino acids. Trimming cost V 5 bases and J 0 bases; bases outside gene matches: 7. The DNA for the CDR3 is TGTGCCAGCAGTACGAGCGGGACAGCCTCTGGAAACACCATATATTTT. It is translated as CASSTSGTASGNTIYF.

This clonotype was seen a handful of times. The chain is built from TRBV12-3 or TRBV12-4 and TRBJ2-2; D is possibly TRBD2 (6 bases). The CDR3 contains 17 residues. The germline V and J ends were trimmed by 3 bases and 4 bases, with 18 bases remaining between them. The CDR3 DNA is TGTGCCAGCAGTTTCATGACTAGAAGGGAATTCACCGGGGAGCTGTTTTTT. It is translated as CASSFMTRREFTGELFF.

This sequence joins TRBV4-2 and TRBJ2-1; 11 positions agree with TRBD2. J lost 3 bases, V lost 0 bases, and 16 bases had no gene match. CDR1 and CDR2 from the germline V gene are LGHNA and YNFKEQ. The CDR3 spans 21 residues. The CDR3, as DNA: TGTGCCAGCAGCCAAGATGGCTTTAGCGGGAGGGCCTATCTAAGCTACAATGAGCAGTTCTTC. It translates to CASSQDGFSGRAYLSYNEQFF.

This rearrangement joins TRBV2 to TRBJ1-5; 8 positions match TRBD1. Germline CDR1 is SNHLY and CDR2 is FYNNEI. The CDR3 runs 14 residues. The V gene end was trimmed by 3 bases and the J gene end by 5 bases; junction bases not matched to a gene: 3. This CDR3 reads CASSDRTGYQPQHF. CDR3 coding DNA: TGTGCCAGCAGTGACAGGACAGGGTATCAGCCCCAGCATTTT.

This clonotype was seen more than once but under ten times. The chain carries TRBV6-5 and TRBJ2-1; 14 bases are shared with TRBD2. The V segment lost 0 bases and the J segment 2 bases; nucleotides outside the gene matches: 9. The CDR3 runs 20 residues. Looked up from germline, CDR1 is MNHEY and CDR2 is SVGAGI. In nucleotides, the CDR3 is TGTGCCAGCAGTTACTCGAGCAGGGGACTAGCGGGAGCCGCCTACAATGAGCAGTTCTTC. This gives the protein CASSYSSRGLAGAAYNEQFF.

The chain recombines TRBV7-9 with TRBJ1-6, with 7 bases identical to TRBD1. Trimming at V came to 1 base and at J to 7 bases, leaving 7 bases not matched to a gene. In germline, CDR1 is SEHNR, CDR2 FQNEAQ (reference sequence). The CDR3 contains 16 residues. CDR3 amino acids: CASSLDGTVGNSPLHF. The CDR3 nucleotides read TGTGCCAGCAGCTTAGATGGGACAGTGGGAAATTCACCCCTCCACTTT.

This clonotype was seen a few times. The chain combines TRBV24-1 with TRBJ2-5; perhaps TRBD1 as D (6 bases). V dropped 5 bases and J dropped 5 bases, with 17 bases sitting between them. This CDR3 has 15 residues. Per the germline V gene, CDR1 is KGHDR and CDR2 is SFDVKD. In DNA form, the CDR3 reads TGTGCCACCAGTGCGCTACAGGGAGTCGGGGAGACCCAGTACTTC. It specifies CATSALQGVGETQYF.

The chain recombines TRBV12-3 or TRBV12-4 with TRBJ2-5, with unresolved D. The CDR3 is made up of 14 amino acids. Trimming stripped 5 bases from V and 9 bases from J, with 19 bases between. The CDR3 region has the DNA TGTGCCAGCAGTCCCCGGGTGATTGCGGTGGCCCAGTACTTC. Protein sequence: CASSPRVIAVAQYF.

This chain joins TRBV7-6 and TRBJ2-1; D call uncertain. CDR1 SGHVS and CDR2 FNYEAQ come from the germline V gene. V lost 3 bases and J lost 7, with 7 bases in between. The CDR3 is made up of 12 amino acids. CDR3 DNA: TGTGCCAGCAGCTTTCAGGTTAATGAGCAGTTCTTC. Translation: CASSFQVNEQFF.

The genes are TRBV3-1 and TRBJ2-1, with 9 bases matching TRBD2. In germline, CDR1 is LGHDT, CDR2 YNNKEL (reference sequence). The CDR3 contains 15 residues. V lost 6 bases and J lost 4; bases outside the gene matches: 7. This CDR3 is CASSITSGYYNEQFF. The CDR3 DNA reads TGTGCCAGCAGTATAACTAGCGGGTATTACAATGAGCAGTTCTTC.

There are a few counts of this clonotype. V is TRBV4-1 and J is TRBJ2-1, with TRBD2 as a possible D gene (5 bases). This CDR3 has 14 amino acids. Trimming took 1 base from V and 8 from J, leaving 12 bases between them. The V gene's germline CDR1 is MGHRA and CDR2 YSYEKL. CDR3 coding DNA: TGCGCCAGCAGCCAAGCGGGGTTCCTGGATGAGCAGTTCTTC. Translating it yields CASSQAGFLDEQFF.

The chain uses TRBV7-6 and TRBJ1-1; D not resolved. V was cut by 5 bases and J by 2 bases, with 6 bases left in between. The CDR3 covers 12 residues. CDR1 and CDR2 (germline): SGHVS, FNYEAQ. The CDR3 DNA follows: TGTGCCAGCAGCCAGGACAACACTGAAGCTTTCTTT. Translation: CASSQDNTEAFF.

The chain combines TRBV6-2 or TRBV6-3 with TRBJ2-3; no reliable D call. The CDR3 sequence is 15 residues long. Germline CDR1 is MNHEY and CDR2 is SVGEGT. V lost 0 bases to trimming and J lost 0 bases, with 7 bases between them. The CDR3 DNA reads TGTGCCAGCAGTTACTCAACTGGGAGCACAGATACGCAGTATTTT. Residues: CASSYSTGSTDTQYF.

This chain uses TRBV7-9 with TRBJ1-1; no clear D. The CDR3 spans 14 residues. V lost 3 bases, J lost 0 bases, and 8 bases lay in between. Per the germline V gene, CDR1 is SEHNR and CDR2 is FQNEAQ (reference sequence). The CDR3 is CASSLKIMNTEAFF. The CDR3 region has the DNA TGTGCCAGCAGCTTGAAGATAATGAACACTGAAGCTTTCTTT.

The genes are TRBV9 and TRBJ2-2; D perhaps matches TRBD2 (6 bases). The CDR3 runs to 14 residues. Germline lookup yields CDR1 SGDLS and CDR2 YYNGEE. The V and J ends lost 7 bases and 2 bases respectively, with 12 bases between them. CDR3 sequence reads: CASQPRGNTGELFF. DNA for the CDR3: TGTGCCAGCCAGCCGCGGGGTAACACCGGGGAGCTGTTTTTT.

A few counts support this clonotype. The rearrangement links TRBV29-1 to TRBJ2-1; 9 nucleotides match TRBD2. The CDR3 is 17 amino acids. The germline V gene has CDR1 SQVTM and CDR2 ANQGSEA. V gave up 7 bases and J gave up 2 bases; unmatched junction bases: 15. The CDR3 DNA reads TGCAGCGCTATAGGCCGAGCGGGAGGTAGGGCCTACAATGAGCAGTTCTTC. Its translation: CSAIGRAGGRAYNEQFF.

The chain recombines TRBV15 with TRBJ1-5; 7 bases map to TRBD1. V gave up 5 bases and J gave up 0 bases; unmatched junction bases: 4. Germline V lookup: CDR1 LNHNV, CDR2 YYDKDF (reference sequence). This CDR3 is built from 15 residues. CDR3 in DNA: TGTGCCACCAGCGCGGACAGGACTAGCAATCAGCCCCAGCATTTT. This translates into CATSADRTSNQPQHF.

This clonotype was picked up a small number of times. CDR3 sequence reads: CASSLVGTGAYEQYF. The CDR3 region has the DNA TGTGCCAGCAGCTTAGTTGGGACAGGGGCATACGAGCAGTACTTC. J is TRBJ2-7 and V is TRBV11-2, with 10 bases fitting TRBD1. CDR3 length equals 15 residues. The germline V gene has CDR1 SGHAT and CDR2 FQNNGV. V trimming: 1 base; J trimming: 4 bases; junction bases outside the gene matches: 4.

This clonotype has at least ten counts. The chain links TRBV2 to TRBJ2-1; TRBD2 matches 7 bases. The germline V gene has CDR1 SNHLY and CDR2 FYNNEI. Trimming at V came to 7 bases and at J to 4 bases, leaving 4 bases not matched to a gene. CDR3 size: 13 residues. The CDR3 here is CASNLAGYNEQFF. DNA of the CDR3: TGTGCCAGCAATTTAGCGGGTTACAATGAGCAGTTCTTC.

This chain connects TRBV6-2 or TRBV6-3 to TRBJ1-1; weak D call: TRBD1 (6 bases). Germline CDR1 and CDR2: MNHEY and SVGEGT. Trimming left V 2 bases short and J 7 bases short, with 17 bases between. There are 15 residues in the CDR3. CDR3 sequence: CASSYRKGGENEAFF. The CDR3 DNA reads TGTGCCAGCAGTTACCGGAAAGGGGGGGAAAATGAAGCTTTCTTT.

This clonotype occurred a few times. The V and J genes are TRBV12-3 or TRBV12-4 and TRBJ2-3; perhaps D is TRBD1 or TRBD2 (5 bases each). The CDR3 length is 17 residues. The V end was cut by 4 bases, the J end by 2 bases, with 19 bases between. Here the CDR3 DNA reads TGTGCCAGCAGTTGGGGCCCCTCCAGGGACCTCACAGATACGCAGTATTTT. Translation: CASSWGPSRDLTDTQYF.

V gene TRBV4-1 combines with J gene TRBJ2-7; 7 bases align to TRBD2. This CDR3 comprises 14 residues. The germline CDR1 and CDR2 sequences are MGHRA and YSYEKL. V was clipped by 4 bases and J by 1 base; unmatched bases: 4. CDR3 sequence reads: CASSLGGISYEQYF. DNA of the CDR3: TGCGCCAGCAGCCTCGGGGGGATTTCCTACGAGCAGTACTTC.